These T cell receptor beta chains were read from a single sample in a study of T cells after posttransplantation cyclophosphamide. TCRdb's copy holds only in-frame clones and misses some; the assay was immunoSEQ multiplex PCR. Of roughly 13,000 clones in the sample, 65% to 85% were seen once. Material for sequencing was memory CD4+ T cells sorted from PBMCs. All receptors come from a man aged 50 to 60. Both conserved end residues are part of each CDR3. The order of the fields is V gene, CDR3 protein.

v_gene: TRBV12-2; CDR3aa: CASRITSLPGQNYGYTF
v_gene: TRBV2; CDR3aa: CASIPGTGLGTQYF
v_gene: TRBV7-6; CDR3aa: CASSKSQTDGYTF
v_gene: TRBV30; CDR3aa: CAWSVPGGWDTIYF
v_gene: TRBV10-1; CDR3aa: CASSGVTSQTPALAKNIQYF
v_gene: TRBV30; CDR3aa: CAWSVMQVHGYTF
v_gene: TRBV7-9; CDR3aa: CASNPYRETNTEAFF
v_gene: TRBV5-5; CDR3aa: CASIRGDRSYNEQFF
v_gene: TRBV4-1; CDR3aa: CASSQVLAETQYF
v_gene: TRBV4-2; CDR3aa: CASSQRGGQGIEQYF
v_gene: TRBV20-1; CDR3aa: CSAMRKREAFF
v_gene: TRBV11-2; CDR3aa: CASSRITGLSSYNEQFF
v_gene: TRBV6-1; CDR3aa: CASRGTGYYEQYF
v_gene: TRBV18; CDR3aa: CASSARGNDISSTDTQYF
v_gene: TRBV6-6; CDR3aa: CASSYAQLRPYGYTF
v_gene: TRBV7-9; CDR3aa: CASSLRGLTYEQYF
v_gene: TRBV10-3; CDR3aa: CAISEWGGSNQPQHF
v_gene: TRBV9; CDR3aa: CASSASTEPYGYTF
v_gene: TRBV5-1; CDR3aa: CASSTMGGMNEQYF
v_gene: TRBV13; CDR3aa: CASSKGRTSGVGEQFF
v_gene: TRBV9; CDR3aa: CASSQQGMGLTGELFF
v_gene: TRBV10-3; CDR3aa: CAISGQANTEAFF
v_gene: TRBV6-1; CDR3aa: CASRVMRAGDYGYTF
v_gene: TRBV4-1; CDR3aa: CASSQGLTDLYEQYF
v_gene: TRBV10-3; CDR3aa: CAISDQGLITF
v_gene: TRBV27; CDR3aa: CASRASGRRTDTQYF
v_gene: TRBV27; CDR3aa: CASSFSGSSFYTF
v_gene: TRBV15; CDR3aa: CATSRVGSSNEKLFF
v_gene: TRBV5-1; CDR3aa: CASSLAGGRYQPQHF
v_gene: TRBV5-1; CDR3aa: CASSFGTGGYNEQFF
v_gene: TRBV7-9; CDR3aa: CASSLMTGLDTQYF
v_gene: TRBV29-1; CDR3aa: CSVAQGWGNEKLFF
v_gene: TRBV12-5; CDR3aa: CASGLLDEQYF